The present TCR beta chain was sequenced within a study of blood T cell repertoires in COVID-19. Study details: Samples of COVID-19 (acute and convalescent) were obtained from the United States, Italy and Spain. T cells, B-cell-depleted T cells, or PBMCs supplied cDNA or gDNA.

Source study methods: Reference gene primer amplification yielded estimated nucleated cell counts. The data were produced by immunoSEQ multiplex PCR, yet TCRdb's version contains in-frame clones alone and is incomplete. That table supplies the V and J calls and clone size; D and trimming were determined from the DNA. The sample lists about 200,000 clones; 70% to 90% were seen once. The sequenced material came from peripheral blood. The source of this sequence is a man aged 60 to 69 with active or convalescent COVID-19.

The CDR3 coding sequence is TGTGCCAGCAGCCACACAGGAAGGCAGAACACTGAAGCTTTCTTT. The encoded protein is CASSHTGRQNTEAFF. The genes are TRBV3-1 (or the pseudogene TRBV3-2) and TRBJ1-1, with a possible D match to TRBD1 (5 bases). Germline values: CDR1 LGHDT, CDR2 YNNKEL (reference sequence). Trimming stripped 3 bases from V and 1 base from J, with 12 bases between. The CDR3 runs 15 residues.